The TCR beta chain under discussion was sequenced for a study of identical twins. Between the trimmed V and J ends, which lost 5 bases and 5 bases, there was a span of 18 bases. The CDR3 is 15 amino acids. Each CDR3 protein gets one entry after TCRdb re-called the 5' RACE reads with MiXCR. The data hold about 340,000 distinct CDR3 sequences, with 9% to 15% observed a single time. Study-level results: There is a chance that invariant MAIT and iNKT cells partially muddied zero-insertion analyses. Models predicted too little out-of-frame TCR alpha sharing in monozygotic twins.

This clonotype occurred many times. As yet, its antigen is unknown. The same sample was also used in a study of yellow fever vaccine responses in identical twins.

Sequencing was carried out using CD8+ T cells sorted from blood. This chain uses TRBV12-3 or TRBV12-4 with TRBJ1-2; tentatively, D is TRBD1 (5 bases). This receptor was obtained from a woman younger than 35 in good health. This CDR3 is CASSPMTDNPYGYTF. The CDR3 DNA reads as TGTGCCAGCAGTCCTATGACGGACAATCCGTATGGCTACACCTTC.